Below, one T cell receptor beta chain is given with its context. The data derive from a study of low-dose radiotherapy and immunotherapy resistance in tumors. For the study at large: Cohort 1 was given 0.5 Gy fractions every 2 weeks, 6.5 Gy in total. One day before radiation and immunotherapy, intravenous cyclophosphamide 200 mg/m2 was administered, with this repeated every two weeks.

Germline V gives CDR1 SGHRS, CDR2 YFSETQ. The CDR3 loop spans 15 amino acids. J lost 8 bases, V lost 3 bases, and 11 bases had no gene match. Primers used for first-strand cDNA, a TRAV- and TRBV-specific set, covered both alpha and beta chains. The authors ran 15 to 25 PCR cycles to amplify TCRs with a constant-region primer and V-primer adapter. TCRdb ran MiXCR on the reads and lists one entry per CDR3 protein. Of 11,000 or so distinct CDR3 sequences listed, roughly half are singletons. This clonotype originated in a human donor with advanced metastatic prostate, ovarian, gallbladder or colorectal cancer (not recorded which). This table probably holds off-target reads from a library built for another chain. The genes are TRBV5-1 and TRBJ2-7; TRBD1 aligns across 10 bases. The CDR3 sequence: CASSSGTGDDRQQYF. DNA of the CDR3: TGCGCCAGCAGCTCCGGGACAGGGGACGATCGGCAGCAGTACTTC.